This T cell receptor (beta chain) was sequenced in a study of cytomegalovirus exposure and HLA in healthy donors. The wider study: Ancestry clustering placed 70% to 90% of approximately 370 genotyped donors in the Caucasian-associated cluster.

In regard to this clone: Its matching antigen is unknown.

CDR3 length: 13 residues. Germline CDR1 and CDR2: SGHRS and YFSETQ. Trimming removed 3 bases at V and 2 bases at J, with 6 bases between. Nominally healthy donors were sampled, though unrecorded immune exposures were likely. Notes on the study in general: Prediction of most subjects' HLA-A and HLA-B alleles by TCR beta sequences was reportedly accurate. Most of the CMV-associated TCR beta chains (in a later analysis) appeared to be HLA-restricted.

Primers: 60 Vbeta forward and 13 Jbeta reverse. Method: immunoSEQ multiplex PCR; TCRdb's copy keeps in-frame clones and lacks some. This table holds roughly 100,000 clones, 83% found once. Sequencing used PBMCs. The receptor comes from a man younger than 35 in good health and CMV-seronegative. The gene calls are TRBV5-1 and TRBJ1-3, with D unclear. The CDR3 spells CASSSGPGNTIYF. CDR3 sequence (DNA): TGCGCCAGCAGCTCAGGTCCTGGAAACACCATATATTTT.